The 8 T cell receptor beta chains presented below share a single source sample, sequenced in a study of blood T cells in healthy people across ages. For the second PCR, which ran for about 6 to 11 cycles, a sample-barcoded 5' primer and a J-beta primer mix were used. In TCRdb, the 5' RACE reads were re-called with MiXCR into one record per CDR3 protein. This sample has fewer than 950,000 distinct CDR3 sequences, with 53% found just once. Sequencing was carried out using blood. These receptors were collected from an elderly man in good health.

The V and J genes are TRBV20-1 and TRBJ2-1; TRBD1 matches at 7 bases. Losses at the gene ends were 7 bases for V and 0 bases for J; bases not matched to a gene: 12. CDR1 and CDR2 from the germline V gene are DFQATT and SNEGSKA (reference sequence). The CDR3 sequence is 16 residues long. The CDR3 DNA is TGCAGTGGGCGTTCAGGGGGAACGAGCTCCTACAATGAGCAGTTCTTC. Its protein is CSGRSGGTSSYNEQFF.

The chain joins TRBV15 to TRBJ1-5, with 8 bases that match TRBD1. From germline, CDR1 is LNHNV and CDR2 YYDKDF (reference sequence). The CDR3 extends over 15 amino acids. The trim removed 4 bases at V and 4 bases at J, leaving 6 bases unmatched. The CDR3 DNA follows: TGTGCCACCAGCACCGAGACAGGGGCAAATCAGCCCCAGCATTTT. This gives the protein CATSTETGANQPQHF.

This clonotype was detected only a few times. J is TRBJ1-5 and V is TRBV20-1; possible D gene TRBD1, 6 bases. The V and J ends lost 5 bases and 4 bases respectively, with 18 bases between them. Germline V gene lookup returns CDR1 DFQATT and CDR2 SNEGSKA (reference sequence). This CDR3 contains 15 residues. The CDR3 spells CSASAQTGWNQPQHF. The CDR3 DNA reads as TGCAGTGCTTCCGCCCAGACAGGCTGGAATCAGCCCCAGCATTTT.

The CDR3 bases are TGTGCCAGCACCCGGACAGGGCGGGACACTGAAGCTTTCTTT. Protein product: CASTRTGRDTEAFF. The chain has TRBV6-5 and TRBJ1-1; 8 bases are a match to TRBD1. Unmatched junction bases numbered 7, after V lost 7 bases and J lost 3 bases. This CDR3 is built from 14 residues. The germline V gene has CDR1 MNHEY and CDR2 SVGAGI.

This clonotype was seen more than once but under ten times. This rearrangement joins TRBV20-1 to TRBJ1-5; no firm D call. Trimming removed 1 base from V and 2 bases from J, with 3 bases in between. This CDR3 comprises 12 residues. From germline, CDR1 is DFQATT and CDR2 SNEGSKA (reference sequence). The DNA of the CDR3 is TGCAGTGCTAGAGCGGGCAATCAGCCCCAGCATTTT. Its translation: CSARAGNQPQHF.

This chain uses TRBV15 with TRBJ1-1; no definite D call. This CDR3 comprises 15 residues. Germline V gives CDR1 LNHNV, CDR2 YYDKDF (reference sequence). The V end was cut by 0 bases, the J end by 0 bases, with 8 bases between. CDR3 in amino acids: CATSRDGGVNTEAFF. CDR3 DNA: TGTGCCACCAGCAGAGATGGTGGTGTGAACACTGAAGCTTTCTTT.

The chain employs TRBV9 and TRBJ2-7, with D perhaps matching TRBD2 (6 bases). This CDR3 is built from 17 residues. CDR1 and CDR2 (germline): SGDLS, YYNGEE. V lost 4 bases and J lost 5, with 25 bases in between. The CDR3 DNA sequence: TGTGCCAGCAGCCCATGGGACTTTTTTTCGAAGGGCGACGAGCAGTACTTC. Translation gives CASSPWDFFSKGDEQYF.

This chain connects TRBV12-3 or TRBV12-4 to TRBJ2-3; D possibly corresponds to TRBD2 (6 bases). Trimming removed 3 bases from V and 4 bases from J, with 26 bases in between. The CDR3 runs 19 residues. The DNA of the CDR3 is TGTGCCAGCAGTTTGCGTCAGGGCGTTAGCGGAGTCCAAGCAGATACGCAGTATTTT. This codes for CASSLRQGVSGVQADTQYF.